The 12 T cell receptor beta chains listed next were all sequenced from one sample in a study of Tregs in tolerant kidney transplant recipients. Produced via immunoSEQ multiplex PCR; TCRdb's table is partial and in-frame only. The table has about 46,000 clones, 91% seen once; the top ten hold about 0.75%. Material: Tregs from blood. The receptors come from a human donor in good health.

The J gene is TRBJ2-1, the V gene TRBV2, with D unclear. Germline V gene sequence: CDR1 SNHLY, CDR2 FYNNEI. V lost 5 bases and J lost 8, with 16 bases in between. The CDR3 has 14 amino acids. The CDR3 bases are TGTGCCAGCAGTTACAATACGCGAAGGGATGAGCAGTTCTTC. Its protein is CASSYNTRRDEQFF.

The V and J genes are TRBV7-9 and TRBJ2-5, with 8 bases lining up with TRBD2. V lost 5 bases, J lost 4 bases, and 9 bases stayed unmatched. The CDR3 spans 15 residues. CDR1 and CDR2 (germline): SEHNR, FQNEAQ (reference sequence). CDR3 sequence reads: CASSPIAGRTETQYF. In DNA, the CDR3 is TGTGCCAGCAGCCCTATAGCGGGACGAACAGAGACCCAGTACTTC.

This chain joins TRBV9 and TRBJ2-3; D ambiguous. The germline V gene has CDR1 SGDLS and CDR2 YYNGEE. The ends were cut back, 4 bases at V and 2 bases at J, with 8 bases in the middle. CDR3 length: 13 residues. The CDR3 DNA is TGTGCCAGCAGCCCCCAATCCACAGATACGCAGTATTTT. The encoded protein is CASSPQSTDTQYF.

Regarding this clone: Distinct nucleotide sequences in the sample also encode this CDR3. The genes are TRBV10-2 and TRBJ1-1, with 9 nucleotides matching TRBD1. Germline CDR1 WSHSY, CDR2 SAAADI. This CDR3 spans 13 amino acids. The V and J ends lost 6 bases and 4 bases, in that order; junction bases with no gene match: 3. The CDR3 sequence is CASSVTGGTEAFF. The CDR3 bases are TGCGCCAGCAGCGTGACAGGGGGCACTGAAGCTTTCTTT.

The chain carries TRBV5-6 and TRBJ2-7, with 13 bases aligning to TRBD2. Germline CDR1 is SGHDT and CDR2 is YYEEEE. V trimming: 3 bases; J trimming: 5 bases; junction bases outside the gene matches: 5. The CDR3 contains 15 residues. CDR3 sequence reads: CASSYGLAGAHEQYF. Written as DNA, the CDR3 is TGTGCCAGCAGCTACGGACTAGCGGGAGCCCACGAGCAGTACTTC. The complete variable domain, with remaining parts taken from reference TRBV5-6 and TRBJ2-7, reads DAGVTQSPTHLIKTRGQQVTLRCSPKSGHDTVSWYQQALGQGPQFIFQYYEEEERQRGNFPDRFSGHQFPNYSSELNVNALLLGDSALYLCASSYGLAGAHEQYFGPGTRLTVT.

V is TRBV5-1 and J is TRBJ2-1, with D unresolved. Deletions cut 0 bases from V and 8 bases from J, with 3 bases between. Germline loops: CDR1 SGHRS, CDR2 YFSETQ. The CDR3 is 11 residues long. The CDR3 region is CASSLGYEQFF. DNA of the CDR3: TGCGCCAGCAGCTTGGGGTATGAGCAGTTCTTC.

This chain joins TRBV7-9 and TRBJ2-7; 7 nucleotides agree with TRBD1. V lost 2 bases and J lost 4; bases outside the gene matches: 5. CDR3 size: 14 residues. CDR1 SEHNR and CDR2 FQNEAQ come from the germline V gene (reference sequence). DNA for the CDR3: TGTGCCAGCAGCTTAAACAAGGGGGCATACGAGCAGTACTTC. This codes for CASSLNKGAYEQYF.

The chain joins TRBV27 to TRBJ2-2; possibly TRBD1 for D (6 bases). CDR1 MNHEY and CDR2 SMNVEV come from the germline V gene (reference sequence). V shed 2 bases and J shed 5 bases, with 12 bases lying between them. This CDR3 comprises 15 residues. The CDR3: CASSLPGAGTGELFF. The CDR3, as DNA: TGTGCCAGCAGTTTACCAGGGGCCGGAACCGGGGAGCTGTTTTTT.

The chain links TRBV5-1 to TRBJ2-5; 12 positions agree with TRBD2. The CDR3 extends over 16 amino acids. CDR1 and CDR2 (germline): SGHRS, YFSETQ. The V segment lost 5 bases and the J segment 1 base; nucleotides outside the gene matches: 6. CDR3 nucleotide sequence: TGCGCCAGCAGACCCGGACTAGCGGGGACCCAAGAGACCCAGTACTTC. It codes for CASRPGLAGTQETQYF.

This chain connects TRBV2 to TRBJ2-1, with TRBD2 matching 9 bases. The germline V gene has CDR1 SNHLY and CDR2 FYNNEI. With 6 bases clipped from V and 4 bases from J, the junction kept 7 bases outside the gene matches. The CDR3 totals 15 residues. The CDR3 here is CASSPLAGGYNEQFF. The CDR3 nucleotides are TGTGCCAGCAGCCCCCTTGCGGGGGGGTACAATGAGCAGTTCTTC.

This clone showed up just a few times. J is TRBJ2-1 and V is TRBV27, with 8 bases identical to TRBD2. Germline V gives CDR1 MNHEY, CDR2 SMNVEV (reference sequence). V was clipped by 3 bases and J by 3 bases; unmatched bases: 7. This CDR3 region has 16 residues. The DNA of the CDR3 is TGTGCCAGCAGTTTCCGCCGGACTAGCATCTACAATGAGCAGTTCTTC. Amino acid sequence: CASSFRRTSIYNEQFF.

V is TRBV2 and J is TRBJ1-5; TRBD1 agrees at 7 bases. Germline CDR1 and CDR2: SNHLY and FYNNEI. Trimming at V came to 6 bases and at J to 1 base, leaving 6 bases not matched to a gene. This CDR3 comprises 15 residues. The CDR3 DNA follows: TGTGCCAGCAGGGAAAGGGGACAGAGCAATCAGCCCCAGCATTTT. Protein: CASRERGQSNQPQHF.